This record covers a single TCR beta chain. Antigen: not known. V lost 1 base and J 2 bases, leaving 10 bases between the germline ends. This CDR3 is built from 15 residues. CDR1 is LGHNA, CDR2 YNFKEQ, per germline. Each CDR3 protein gets one entry after TCRdb re-called the 5' RACE reads with MiXCR. In the table there are more than 200,000 distinct CDR3 sequences, roughly 15% of which are singletons. This sample was included in a study of T-cell memory formation after mild COVID-19. Turning to the study itself: Each donor largely had its own TCR clusters.

Points from the study as a whole: Second-wave clones reaching peak frequency on day 37 lacked confirmed SARS-CoV-2 specificity. Several responding clones turned up in pre-infection memory, indicating that cross-reactive memory may have taken part.

The chain couples TRBV4-2 to TRBJ2-3, with D possibly TRBD2 on 5 matching bases. The receptor's source is a man between 18 and 29 years old who had mild COVID-19 (a few samples of this study predate the infection). Cell type and time point are not known. Sequencing was performed on PBMCs or a T cell subset sorted from them (not recorded which). This CDR3 is CASSQAEVATDTQYF. CDR3 DNA sequence: TGTGCCAGCAGCCAAGCGGAGGTCGCCACAGATACGCAGTATTTT.